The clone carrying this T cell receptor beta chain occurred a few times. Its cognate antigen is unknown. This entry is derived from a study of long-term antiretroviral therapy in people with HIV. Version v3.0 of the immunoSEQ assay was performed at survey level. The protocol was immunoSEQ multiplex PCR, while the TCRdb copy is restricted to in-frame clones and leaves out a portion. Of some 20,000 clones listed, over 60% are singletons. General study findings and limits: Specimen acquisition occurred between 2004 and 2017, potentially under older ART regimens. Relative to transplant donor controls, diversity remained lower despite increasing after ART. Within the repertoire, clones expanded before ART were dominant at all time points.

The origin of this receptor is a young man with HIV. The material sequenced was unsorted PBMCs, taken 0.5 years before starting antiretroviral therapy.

CDR3 nucleotides: TGTGCCAGCAGTTTTTCCGGGACCTCCGAGCAGTACTTC. Its protein product is CASSFSGTSEQYF. The chain has TRBV27 and TRBJ2-7; D possibly matches TRBD1 or TRBD2 (5 bases each). CDR3 length equals 13 residues. The V end was cut by 3 bases, the J end by 6 bases, with 12 bases between. Germline V CDR1 and CDR2: MNHEY, SMNVEV (reference sequence).